This T cell receptor beta chain emerged from a study of T cells in Graves' hyperthyroidism and ophthalmopathy. General study results and limits: From stable hyperthyroidism, ophthalmopathy was set apart by a 13 V-J model.

CDR3 size: 13 residues. Trimming removed 4 bases at V and 4 bases at J, with 9 bases between. Looked up from germline, CDR1 is KGHDR and CDR2 is SFDVKD. TCR beta CDR3 region amplification was performed from RNA transcripts. First-round RT-PCR targeting the TCR CDR3 was performed with the HTBI primer set. TCRdb independently ran MiXCR on the multiplex PCR reads; one entry per CDR3 protein. The sample has about 420,000 distinct CDR3 sequences, 15% to 19% seen once. This clonotype was detected many times. Its antigen is unknown. The receptor comes from a woman in her late teens or twenties with Graves' hyperthyroidism. The genes are TRBV24-1 and TRBJ1-2; D not certain. Sequenced sample: blood. CDR3 in amino acids: CATSDYSGYGYTF. The CDR3 DNA is TGTGCCACCAGTGACTACAGCGGCTATGGCTACACCTTC.